The 16 T cell receptor beta chains reported below all come from one sample, sequenced in a study of T cell repertoires in cytomegalovirus infection. The antigens of these receptors remain unknown. MiXCR, run by TCRdb on the reads, gives a single entry per CDR3 protein. Of just under 500,000 distinct CDR3 sequences in the sample, more than 30% are singletons; the top ten hold about a sixth. The specimen was cultured PBMCs, collected from culture after CMV antigen stimulation. All receptors come from a human donor in good health (CMV status not recorded). Some clones in this sample may be carry-over from other donors' samples.

The CDR3 DNA sequence: TGTGCCAGCAGCCCACAAGTGGGACTAGCGGGAGGTACCGGGGAGCTGTTTTTT. As protein: CASSPQVGLAGGTGELFF. The chain links TRBV9 to TRBJ2-2; TRBD2 matches at 15 bases. This CDR3 is built from 18 residues. Looked up from germline, CDR1 is SGDLS and CDR2 is YYNGEE. V was pared by 4 bases and J by 5 bases, with 9 bases of the junction left unmatched.

This clonotype was observed a handful of times. The genes are TRBV12-3 or TRBV12-4 and TRBJ1-6; TRBD1 matches at 11 bases. The CDR3 loop spans 15 amino acids. Unmatched junction bases numbered 4, after V lost 5 bases and J lost 7 bases. The CDR3 DNA sequence: TGTGCCAGCAGTAGGACAGGGGGCGGAAATTCACCCCTCCACTTT. It specifies CASSRTGGGNSPLHF.

The chain employs TRBV5-1 and TRBJ2-1; 16 bases line up with TRBD2. Germline lookup yields CDR1 SGHRS and CDR2 YFSETQ. V dropped 3 bases and J dropped 3; count of bases not matched to a gene: 3. CDR3 length: 17 amino acids. The CDR3 spells CASSSGTSGRVYNEQFF. CDR3 in DNA: TGCGCCAGCAGCTCCGGGACTAGCGGGAGGGTCTACAATGAGCAGTTCTTC.

The V call is TRBV9, the J call TRBJ2-1; 8 bases fit TRBD2. This CDR3 contains 18 residues. In germline, CDR1 is SGDLS, CDR2 YYNGEE. V lost 0 bases and J lost 0; bases outside the gene matches: 8. CDR3: CASSVDRRAGASYNEQFF. CDR3 coding DNA: TGTGCCAGCAGCGTAGATCGGCGAGCGGGGGCCTCCTACAATGAGCAGTTCTTC.

This clonotype turned up a few times. The chain has TRBV7-2 and TRBJ2-7; no firm D call. Trimming left V 4 bases short and J 0 bases short, with 13 bases between. Germline V CDR1 and CDR2: SGHTA, FQGNSA. This CDR3 region has 15 residues. CDR3 protein: CASSSSSVSSYEQYF. CDR3 sequence (DNA): TGTGCCAGCAGCTCCTCAAGCGTTAGCTCCTACGAGCAGTACTTC. Looking up the rest from reference TRBV7-2 and TRBJ2-7 gives the full variable domain: GAGVSQSPSNKVTEKGKDVELRCDPISGHTALYWYRQSLGQGLEFLIYFQGNSAPDKSGLPSDRFSAERTGGSVSTLTIQRTQQEDSAVYLCASSSSSVSSYEQYFGPGTRLTVT.

This clonotype was seen only a few times. The chain uses TRBV7-2 and TRBJ1-1; D unclear. Germline loops: CDR1 SGHTA, CDR2 FQGNSA. Trimming stripped 1 base from V and 7 bases from J, with 10 bases between. CDR3 length equals 13 residues. For the CDR3, the DNA is TGTGCCAGCAGCTTAGGAAGGGTAGGTGAAGCTTTCTTT. It codes for CASSLGRVGEAFF. Full variable domain (missing parts from reference TRBV7-2 and TRBJ1-1): GAGVSQSPSNKVTEKGKDVELRCDPISGHTALYWYRQSLGQGLEFLIYFQGNSAPDKSGLPSDRFSAERTGGSVSTLTIQRTQQEDSAVYLCASSLGRVGEAFFGQGTRLTVV.

This clonotype was found a few times. The rearrangement joins TRBV5-6 to TRBJ1-2; possibly TRBD1 for D (5 bases). Germline loops: CDR1 SGHDT, CDR2 YYEEEE. V lost 5 bases to trimming and J lost 5 bases, with 16 bases between them. The CDR3 contains 14 residues. The CDR3 loop is CASSTQRGVYGYTF. The CDR3 DNA follows: TGTGCCAGCAGTACCCAGCGGGGGGTATATGGCTACACCTTC.

This clonotype was seen only a few times. V gene TRBV7-8 combines with J gene TRBJ1-5; a possible D gene is TRBD1 (6 bases). The CDR3 extends over 16 amino acids. CDR1 and CDR2 (germline): SGHVS, FQNEAQ. Trimming shortened V by 7 bases and J by 4 bases, and 20 bases separated the two germline ends. CDR3 nucleotides: TGTGCCAGCATAAAAGAAATCCCACAGGGAAATCAGCCCCAGCATTTT. This gives the protein CASIKEIPQGNQPQHF.

This clonotype was picked up a small number of times. The chain's CDR3 is CASSVLGQGVGELFF. The CDR3 DNA reads TGTGCCAGCAGTGTCTTGGGACAGGGGGTCGGGGAGCTGTTTTTT. The genes are TRBV6-2 or TRBV6-3 and TRBJ2-2; 11 positions agree with TRBD1. V shed 5 bases and J 7 bases; nucleotides not matched to a gene: 6. The CDR3 is 15 amino acids. Germline V gene lookup returns CDR1 MNHEY and CDR2 SVGEGT.

This clonotype showed up many times. The chain employs TRBV7-9 and TRBJ1-5, with D unclear. CDR1 SEHNR and CDR2 FQNEAQ come from the germline V gene (reference sequence). This CDR3 is 12 amino acids long. V lost 6 bases to trimming and J lost 6 bases, with 9 bases between them. CDR3 DNA: TGTGCCAGCAGTGACTCCGGTCAGCCCCAGCATTTT. Protein: CASSDSGQPQHF. Based on the CDR3 plus reference TRBV7-9 and TRBJ1-5, the full variable domain is DTGVSQNPRHKITKRGQNVTFRCDPISEHNRLYWYRQTLGQGPEFLTYFQNEAQLEKSRLLSDRFSAERPKGSFSTLEIQRTEQGDSAMYLCASSDSGQPQHFGDGTRLSIL.

V is TRBV12-3 or TRBV12-4 and J is TRBJ2-2; 11 bases are a match to TRBD1. The CDR3 loop spans 16 amino acids. With 5 bases clipped from V and 1 base from J, the junction kept 3 bases outside the gene matches. The DNA of the CDR3 is TGTGCCAGCAGTACCGGGACAGGGGGGAACACCGGGGAGCTGTTTTTT. Amino acids: CASSTGTGGNTGELFF.

The rearrangement links TRBV28 to TRBJ2-5; 9 bases are shared with TRBD1. V shed 2 bases and J 3 bases; nucleotides not matched to a gene: 4. Germline V gene sequence: CDR1 MDHEN, CDR2 SYDVKM. The CDR3 is 15 residues long. The CDR3 spells CASSLPGQGEETQYF. The CDR3, as DNA: TGTGCCAGCAGTTTACCGGGACAGGGAGAAGAGACCCAGTACTTC.

J is TRBJ2-5 and V is TRBV7-8; TRBD2 aligns across 7 bases. This CDR3 has 14 residues. V lost 4 bases, J lost 2 bases, and 4 bases stayed unmatched. Germline CDR1 reads SGHVS; CDR2 reads FQNEAQ. CDR3 nucleotides: TGTGCCAGCAGCTCCCGGGGGGATCAAGAGACCCAGTACTTC. Residues: CASSSRGDQETQYF.

V usage is TRBV4-3 and J usage is TRBJ2-3, with TRBD2 matching over 8 bases. V shed 0 bases, J shed 4 bases, and the junction held 6 bases outside the gene matches. CDR3 length: 16 residues. From germline, CDR1 is LGHNA and CDR2 YSLEER. The CDR3 region has the DNA TGCGCCAGCAGCCAAGACAGCGGGAGCATCTCAGATACGCAGTATTTT. Its protein is CASSQDSGSISDTQYF.

This sequence joins TRBV7-2 and TRBJ2-6; no reliable D call. The germline gives CDR1 SGHTA, CDR2 FQGNSA. This CDR3 comprises 16 residues. Trimming took off 1 base at V and 0 bases at J, with 7 bases between the two ends. In DNA form, the CDR3 reads TGTGCCAGCAGCTTAGAGGGCACCTCTGGGGCCAACGTCCTGACTTTC. It translates to CASSLEGTSGANVLTF. The full variable domain, its missing parts supplied by reference TRBV7-2 and TRBJ2-6, is GAGVSQSPSNKVTEKGKDVELRCDPISGHTALYWYRQSLGQGLEFLIYFQGNSAPDKSGLPSDRFSAERTGGSVSTLTIQRTQQEDSAVYLCASSLEGTSGANVLTFGAGSRLTVL.

The chain uses TRBV5-1 and TRBJ2-4, with D perhaps being TRBD1 or TRBD2 (5 bases each). In germline, CDR1 is SGHRS, CDR2 YFSETQ. This CDR3 has 16 amino acids. V lost 4 bases to trimming and J lost 6 bases, with 20 bases between them. The CDR3 bases are TGCGCCAGCAGCCCCGAATCGCCCGGGGCCCTAAACATTCAGTACTTC. Residues: CASSPESPGALNIQYF.